This T cell receptor beta chain was found in a study of cytomegalovirus exposure and HLA in healthy donors. Study findings and constraints: Researchers reportedly found TCR beta sequences accurately predicted most subjects' HLA-A and HLA-B alleles.

13 Jbeta primers and 60 Vbeta primers were used for the PCR. TCRdb's copy holds only in-frame clones and misses some; the assay was immunoSEQ multiplex PCR. The data hold around 100,000 clones, with around 70% observed a single time. Notes on this clone: Its antigen remains unidentified.

The V gene's germline CDR1 is LNHNV and CDR2 YYDKDF (reference sequence). The CDR3 is made up of 14 amino acids. V dropped 3 bases and J dropped 5 bases, with 13 bases sitting between them. V usage is TRBV15 and J usage is TRBJ2-5; a weak D match, TRBD1 (5 bases). This TCR derives from a man between 25 and 39 years old in good health and CMV-seropositive. Specimen: PBMCs. The CDR3 reads CATSRGNQGETQYF. In nucleotides, the CDR3 is TGTGCCACCAGCAGGGGTAACCAGGGTGAGACCCAGTACTTC.